Following are 25 T cell receptor beta chains from one sample sequenced in a study of PD-1 blockade in classical Hodgkin lymphoma. The method was immunoSEQ multiplex PCR; TCRdb's version includes in-frame clones alone and lacks a portion of them. This table holds roughly 46,000 clones, around 76% found once. The time point is: cycle 4 day 1 (C4D1), after five to seven weeks of nivolumab. Each patient relapsed following autologous stem cell transplantation, and prior brentuximab vedotin exposure differed. The source was peripheral blood mononuclear cells (PBMCs), collected before the fourth cycle of nivolumab. These receptor sequences come from a human donor with classical Hodgkin lymphoma.

This chain connects TRBV5-4 to TRBJ1-4, with D unclear. The CDR3 totals 14 residues. CDR1 is SGHNT, CDR2 YYREEE, per germline (reference sequence). V was shortened by 4 bases and J by 4 bases, with 11 bases between the two germline ends. The CDR3 coding sequence is TGTGCCAGCAGCGTTGACCGATATAATGAAAAACTGTTTTTT. It yields the protein CASSVDRYNEKLFF.

The chain combines TRBV15 with TRBJ2-7; the D gene is possibly TRBD2 (5 bases). V dropped 4 bases and J dropped 4 bases, with 11 bases sitting between them. The CDR3 extends over 13 amino acids. Germline lookup yields CDR1 LNHNV and CDR2 YYDKDF (reference sequence). The CDR3 DNA reads as TGTGCCACCAGCACCAGGACGGGGTACGAGCAGTACTTC. Protein sequence: CATSTRTGYEQYF.

This chain links TRBV28 with TRBJ2-3; 7 bases line up with TRBD2. The CDR3 has 18 amino acids. After removal of 1 base from V and 2 bases from J, the junction contained 12 bases not matched to a gene. Germline V gene sequence: CDR1 MDHEN, CDR2 SYDVKM. This CDR3 reads CASSLFGLVGGVTDTQYF. The CDR3 bases are TGTGCCAGCAGTTTATTTGGACTAGTGGGAGGAGTCACAGATACGCAGTATTTT.

The chain couples TRBV11-2 to TRBJ2-5; D uncertain. Trimming removed 3 bases from V and 0 bases from J, with 11 bases in between. The CDR3 runs 15 residues. Germline V CDR1 and CDR2: SGHAT, FQNNGV. CDR3 bases: TGTGCCAGCAGCTTCCTCTTGCAGAACCAAGAGACCCAGTACTTC. Its protein product is CASSFLLQNQETQYF.

The genes are TRBV18 and TRBJ2-3; the D gene is possibly TRBD1 (5 bases). The germline V gene encodes CDR1 KGHSH and CDR2 LQKENI. The CDR3 spans 12 residues. V gave up 5 bases and J gave up 9 bases, with 12 bases separating them. CDR3 residues: CASSERTGTQYF. The CDR3, as DNA: TGTGCCAGCTCAGAGCGAACAGGCACGCAGTATTTT.

The chain is built from TRBV2 and TRBJ2-7; D might be TRBD1 (6 bases). CDR1 and CDR2 from the germline V gene are SNHLY and FYNNEI. The ends were cut back, 6 bases at V and 1 base at J, with 10 bases in the middle. The CDR3 spans 13 residues. CDR3 nucleotides: TGTGCCAGCAGAACCACAGGGTCCTACGAGCAGTACTTC. As protein: CASRTTGSYEQYF.

The chain carries TRBV27 and TRBJ2-1; TRBD2 matches 8 bases. Unmatched junction bases numbered 6, after V lost 4 bases and J lost 4 bases. CDR1 is MNHEY, CDR2 SMNVEV, per germline (reference sequence). The CDR3 length is 15 residues. The CDR3 sequence is CASSWAGGPYNEQFF. The DNA for the CDR3 is TGTGCCAGCAGTTGGGCGGGAGGCCCTTACAATGAGCAGTTCTTC.

The V call is TRBV27, the J call TRBJ1-2; D is possibly TRBD1 (5 bases). The germline V gene has CDR1 MNHEY and CDR2 SMNVEV (reference sequence). The CDR3 totals 15 residues. V lost 5 bases and J 2 bases, leaving 15 bases between the germline ends. The CDR3 region is CASSALNGGNYGYTF. As DNA, the CDR3 is TGTGCCAGCAGTGCCCTCAACGGGGGGAACTATGGCTACACCTTC.

The chain employs TRBV7-2 and TRBJ1-3; weak D call: TRBD1 (5 bases). The CDR3 spans 16 residues. V lost 6 bases and J 2 bases, leaving 17 bases between the germline ends. The V gene's germline CDR1 is SGHTA and CDR2 FQGNSA. Here the CDR3 DNA reads TGTGCCAGCAGTCCCCCATCGGGGCTCCCTGGAAACACCATATATTTT. Encoded protein: CASSPPSGLPGNTIYF.

This chain connects TRBV4-2 to TRBJ1-5; D is ambiguous. The V gene's germline CDR1 is LGHNA and CDR2 YNFKEQ. Deletions cut 5 bases from V and 0 bases from J, with 11 bases between. This CDR3 contains 15 residues. CDR3 bases: TGTGCCAGCAGCTCGGTTCCAAATAGCAATCAGCCCCAGCATTTT. This sequence encodes CASSSVPNSNQPQHF.

This clone was recorded only once. The rearrangement joins TRBV7-9 to TRBJ2-5, with 8 nucleotides matching TRBD1. Germline CDR1 and CDR2: SEHNR and FQNEAQ (reference sequence). The CDR3 length is 14 residues. V shed 5 bases and J 5 bases; nucleotides not matched to a gene: 7. The CDR3 bases are TGTGCCAGCAGCAACGGACAGGGCTGGGAGACCCAGTACTTC. Amino acids: CASSNGQGWETQYF.

Notes on this clone: Other DNA sequences in this specimen translate into the identical CDR3. The chain couples TRBV19 to TRBJ1-5, with D maybe TRBD1 (5 bases). The CDR3 totals 15 residues. Trimming cost V 5 bases and J 0 bases, with 11 bases left between them. Germline V gene sequence: CDR1 LNHDA, CDR2 SQIVND (reference sequence). The CDR3 here is CASSRPGYSNQPQHF. CDR3 bases: TGTGCCAGTAGTCGTCCAGGGTATAGCAATCAGCCCCAGCATTTT. Together with reference TRBV19 and TRBJ1-5, the CDR3 gives the full variable domain: DGGITQSPKYLFRKEGQNVTLSCEQNLNHDAMYWYRQDPGQGLRLIYYSQIVNDFQKGDIAEGYSVSREKKESFPLTVTSAQKNPTAFYLCASSRPGYSNQPQHFGDGTRLSIL.

This sequence joins TRBV11-2 and TRBJ2-7, with D possibly being TRBD1 (5 bases). In germline, CDR1 is SGHAT, CDR2 FQNNGV. The CDR3 totals 12 residues. The V gene lost 3 bases and the J gene lost 6 bases, with 9 bases spanning the gap. This CDR3 is CASSLGHFEQYF. The CDR3, as DNA: TGTGCCAGCAGCTTGGGGCACTTCGAGCAGTACTTC.

V gene TRBV7-8 combines with J gene TRBJ2-4, with TRBD2 matching over 9 bases. V shed 4 bases, J shed 1 base, and the junction held 5 bases outside the gene matches. The V gene's germline CDR1 is SGHVS and CDR2 FQNEAQ. This CDR3 contains 16 residues. The DNA for the CDR3 is TGTGCCAGCAGCTCAGCTAGCGGGAAGGCCAAAAACATTCAGTACTTC. This translates into CASSSASGKAKNIQYF.

The rearrangement uses TRBV7-9 and TRBJ1-5; D is unresolved. Looked up from germline, CDR1 is SEHNR and CDR2 is FQNEAQ (reference sequence). V was clipped by 1 base and J by 7 bases, with 5 bases between them. This CDR3 is 12 amino acids long. CDR3 nucleotides: TGTGCCAGCAGCTTAGGTGGGCAGCCCCAGCATTTT. Amino acids: CASSLGGQPQHF.

The CDR3 here is CASNSEGLALNIQYF. CDR3 coding DNA: TGTGCCAGCAACTCGGAGGGACTAGCCCTAAACATTCAGTACTTC. V and J are TRBV9 and TRBJ2-4, with 9 nucleotides matching TRBD2. Germline V lookup: CDR1 SGDLS, CDR2 YYNGEE. Trimming took 6 bases from V and 6 from J; bases not matched to a gene: 10. The CDR3 loop spans 15 amino acids.

This chain connects TRBV7-9 to TRBJ1-4, with a weak D call TRBD1 (6 bases). Looked up from germline, CDR1 is SEHNR and CDR2 is FQNEAQ (reference sequence). CDR3 length: 18 amino acids. Trimming cost V 2 bases and J 3 bases, with 19 bases left between them. CDR3 amino acids: CASSLRGSTRASNEKLFF. Here the CDR3 DNA reads TGTGCCAGCAGCTTAAGGGGGTCAACGAGGGCTTCTAATGAAAAACTGTTTTTT.

The chain couples TRBV19 to TRBJ2-1; possibly TRBD1 for D (5 bases). V lost 1 base and J 0 bases, leaving 7 bases between the germline ends. The CDR3 consists of 15 residues. Germline CDR1 LNHDA, CDR2 SQIVND (reference sequence). The chain's CDR3 is CASSIAGISYNEQFF. The CDR3 nucleotides read TGTGCCAGTAGTATAGCAGGGATCTCCTACAATGAGCAGTTCTTC.

The V call is TRBV5-8, the J call TRBJ2-7; 7 bases are a match to TRBD2. This CDR3 has 15 residues. J lost 3 bases, V lost 6 bases, and 12 bases had no gene match. Germline V gives CDR1 SGHTS, CDR2 YDEGEE. The CDR3 nucleotides read TGTGCCAGCAACAAAGGAGGGCTAGCGGACTACGAGCAGTACTTC. Its translation: CASNKGGLADYEQYF.

The chain carries TRBV28 and TRBJ2-7; 11 nucleotides align to TRBD2. The CDR3 spans 15 residues. Germline V gene lookup returns CDR1 MDHEN and CDR2 SYDVKM. Unmatched junction bases numbered 6, after V lost 4 bases and J lost 4 bases. For the CDR3, the DNA is TGTGCCAGCAGTTCATTAGCGGGAGGGCCGTACGAGCAGTACTTC. Its translation is CASSSLAGGPYEQYF.

This chain connects TRBV19 to TRBJ2-5, with D unresolved. Deletions cut 1 base from V and 1 base from J, with 13 bases between. The CDR3 is 16 residues long. Germline CDR1 LNHDA, CDR2 SQIVND (reference sequence). CDR3 amino acids: CASSIVPATGQETQYF. DNA of the CDR3: TGTGCCAGTAGTATAGTACCGGCAACGGGCCAAGAGACCCAGTACTTC.

This clone has ten or more counts. A read error may account for a junction end that differs from germline. V is TRBV2 and J is TRBJ1-2; D perhaps matches TRBD1 (5 bases). The germline CDR1 and CDR2 sequences are SNHLY and FYNNEI. This CDR3 contains 12 residues. In DNA form, the CDR3 reads TGTGCCAGCAGTGAAGGGACAAAATTACAGCACTTC. Amino acid sequence: CASSEGTKLQHF.

The chain recombines TRBV25-1 with TRBJ1-2; tentative D call: TRBD1 (6 bases). Germline loops: CDR1 MGHDK, CDR2 SYGVNS. The V end lost 6 bases, the J end lost 12 bases, and 20 bases lay between the germline ends. The CDR3 sequence is 13 residues long. This chain's CDR3 is CASSVGGGRVNTF. DNA of the CDR3: TGTGCCAGCAGCGTCGGGGGGGGCAGGGTCAACACCTTC.

This clone came up once. The J gene is TRBJ2-7, the V gene TRBV5-4, with D unresolved. This CDR3 is built from 12 residues. Trimming left V 2 bases short and J 2 bases short, with 5 bases between. CDR1 and CDR2 from the germline V gene are SGHNT and YYREEE (reference sequence). CDR3 DNA: TGTGCCAGCAGCTTATATGCCTACGAGCAGTACTTC. It is translated as CASSLYAYEQYF.

This clone was recorded at least ten times. The V call is TRBV10-3, the J call TRBJ2-1, with TRBD2 matching 8 bases. The length of the CDR3 is 15 residues. CDR1 and CDR2 from the germline V gene are ENHRY and SYGVKD. Trimming cost V 0 bases and J 9 bases; bases outside gene matches: 7. The CDR3 protein is CAISESIQREIEQFF. In nucleotides, the CDR3 is TGTGCCATCAGTGAGTCGATACAGCGGGAGATTGAGCAGTTCTTC.